The next 22 T cell receptor beta chains were all read from a single sample in a study of human T cells and chemical hapten exposure. Described time point: patch test 1, 2 weeks after DPC sensitization. Regarding treatment: therapeutic diphenylcyclopropenone sensitization with weekly scalp DPC. TCRdb recomputed calls from the RACE reads with MiXCR, one row per CDR3 protein. The sample has nearly 350,000 distinct CDR3 sequences; roughly 6.9% are singletons. Specimen: whole blood, collected in connection with sensitization to the hapten diphenylcyclopropenone (DPC). These receptors were taken from a woman under 30 with alopecia areata. Some clones in this sample may be carry-over from other donors' samples.

The chain employs TRBV27 and TRBJ1-6, with 9 bases identical to TRBD1. The CDR3 has 16 amino acids. Trimming cost V 7 bases and J 5 bases; bases outside gene matches: 9. In germline, CDR1 is MNHEY, CDR2 SMNVEV (reference sequence). The CDR3 region is CASTPGTGLHNSPLHF. The CDR3 region has the DNA TGTGCCAGCACCCCCGGGACAGGGCTCCATAATTCACCCCTCCACTTT.

The chain recombines TRBV20-1 with TRBJ2-1; the D is unclear. This CDR3 spans 15 amino acids. The germline gives CDR1 DFQATT, CDR2 SNEGSKA (reference sequence). The V end was cut by 1 base, the J end by 0 bases, with 10 bases between. In DNA form, the CDR3 reads TGCAGTGCTAGAGGCGCTGGTAGCTCCTACAATGAGCAGTTCTTC. Translation gives CSARGAGSSYNEQFF.

The table lists this clonotype with many counts. This chain joins TRBV29-1 and TRBJ1-3; D gene ambiguous. V shed 3 bases and J shed 2 bases, with 8 bases lying between them. Germline loops: CDR1 SQVTM, CDR2 ANQGSEA. CDR3 length: 13 residues. CDR3 DNA sequence: TGCAGCGTTGAGATCCCCCCTGGAAACACCATATATTTT. This gives the protein CSVEIPPGNTIYF. The full variable domain, completed using reference TRBV29-1 and TRBJ1-3, is SAVISQKPSRDICQRGTSLTIQCQVDSQVTMMFWYRQQPGQSLTLIATANQGSEATYESGFVIDKFPISRPNLTFSTLTVSNMSPEDSSIYLCSVEIPPGNTIYFGEGSWLTVV.

This clonotype came up a few times. This rearrangement joins TRBV20-1 to TRBJ1-1; 9 nucleotides line up with TRBD1. The CDR3 runs to 13 residues. Per germline, CDR1 DFQATT and CDR2 SNEGSKA (reference sequence). The CDR3 coding sequence is TGCAGGATAGACAGGGGGGACCTCACTGAAGCTTTCTTT. As protein: CRIDRGDLTEAFF.

There are a few counts of this clonotype. The V gene is TRBV18, the J gene TRBJ2-2, with TRBD1 identical over 9 bases. The CDR3 covers 18 residues. V shed 4 bases, J shed 2 bases, and the junction held 11 bases outside the gene matches. Germline loops: CDR1 KGHSH, CDR2 LQKENI. The CDR3 spells CASSRQGVISGNTGELFF. CDR3 sequence (DNA): TGTGCCAGCTCACGACAGGGGGTGATTAGCGGTAACACCGGGGAGCTGTTTTTT.

This clonotype was seen only a few times. The rearrangement links TRBV4-1 to TRBJ2-7; 7 nucleotides line up with TRBD1. V lost 3 bases to trimming and J lost 1 base; unmatched junction nucleotides: 9. This CDR3 spans 16 amino acids. The germline CDR1 and CDR2 sequences are MGHRA and YSYEKL. CDR3 coding DNA: TGCGCCAGCAGCCAGCCCAAAGCAGGGGGATCCTACGAGCAGTACTTC. Amino acids: CASSQPKAGGSYEQYF.

The gene calls are TRBV6-6 and TRBJ2-5, with D possibly being TRBD1 (6 bases). This CDR3 has 15 residues. Germline values: CDR1 MNHNY, CDR2 SVGAGI (reference sequence). Between the trimmed V and J ends, which lost 6 bases and 1 base, there was a span of 15 bases. CDR3 sequence reads: CASRSLTGSQETQYF. Here the CDR3 DNA reads TGTGCCAGCAGGTCCCTGACAGGTTCCCAAGAGACCCAGTACTTC.

The V gene is TRBV4-3, the J gene TRBJ1-2; D unclear. Germline CDR1 is LGHNA and CDR2 is YSLEER. This CDR3 has 14 amino acids. Trimming removed 0 bases at V and 4 bases at J, with 9 bases between. CDR3: CASSQDMEGYGYTF. The CDR3 DNA follows: TGCGCCAGCAGCCAAGATATGGAAGGCTATGGCTACACCTTC.

This clonotype showed up many times. The rearrangement uses TRBV18 and TRBJ2-6, with TRBD1 as a possible D gene (6 bases). The V gene lost 8 bases and the J gene lost 0 bases, with 35 bases spanning the gap. The CDR3 runs to 23 residues. Germline CDR1 is KGHSH and CDR2 is LQKENI. The chain's CDR3 is CASQGFVRGNATTTNSGANVLTF. Here the CDR3 DNA reads TGTGCCAGCCAGGGGTTTGTCCGGGGTAACGCGACCACAACTAACTCTGGGGCCAACGTCCTGACTTTC.

The V gene is TRBV7-9, the J gene TRBJ2-1; D possibly corresponds to TRBD1 (6 bases). The CDR3 contains 15 residues. V was clipped by 3 bases and J by 2 bases, with 11 bases between them. Germline assignment: CDR1 SEHNR and CDR2 FQNEAQ (reference sequence). The DNA for the CDR3 is TGTGCCAGCAGCTTGATGGACAGCCCCTACAATGAGCAGTTCTTC. It is translated as CASSLMDSPYNEQFF.

This CDR3 is CASSLGAGANTEAFF. CDR3 in DNA: TGTGCCAGCAGCTTGGGGGCTGGGGCGAACACTGAAGCTTTCTTT. V usage is TRBV7-3 and J usage is TRBJ1-1; the D gene is possibly TRBD1 (6 bases). V lost 3 bases and J lost 1, with 12 bases in between. Per the germline V gene, CDR1 is SGHTA and CDR2 is FQGTGA. CDR3 length: 15 amino acids. The complete variable domain, with remaining parts taken from reference TRBV7-3 and TRBJ1-1, reads GAGVSQTPSNKVTEKGKYVELRCDPISGHTALYWYRQSLGQGPEFLIYFQGTGAADDSGLPNDRFFAVRPEGSVSTLKIQRTERGDSAVYLCASSLGAGANTEAFFGQGTRLTVV.

This clonotype has just a few counts. Given a much more abundant clone one base away, this may be a read error. The rearrangement uses TRBV5-1 and TRBJ2-3, with D perhaps TRBD2 (6 bases). CDR1 is SGHRS, CDR2 YFSETQ, per germline. The V end was cut by 0 bases, the J end by 0 bases, with 8 bases between. The CDR3 is made up of 15 amino acids. The CDR3 spells CASSLEGTSTDTQYF. CDR3 DNA sequence: TGCGCCAGCAGCTTGGAGGGGACTAGCACAGATACGCAGTATTTT.

V gene TRBV3-1 combines with J gene TRBJ1-1; possibly TRBD1 for D (6 bases). The germline V and J ends were trimmed by 0 bases and 0 bases, with 14 bases remaining between them. CDR1 and CDR2 (germline): LGHDT, YNNKEL (reference sequence). CDR3 length: 17 residues. Here the CDR3 reads CASSQDAKDRMNTEAFF. CDR3 coding DNA: TGTGCCAGCAGCCAAGACGCCAAGGACAGAATGAACACTGAAGCTTTCTTT.

In its sample, this clonotype was seen many times. The chain joins TRBV3-1 to TRBJ2-7; D is ambiguous. The ends were cut back, 4 bases at V and 8 bases at J, with 12 bases in the middle. Germline-derived CDR1 and CDR2 are LGHDT and YNNKEL (reference sequence). This CDR3 has 12 amino acids. CDR3 amino acids: CASSPPGNKQYF. The CDR3 DNA is TGTGCCAGCAGCCCCCCTGGGAACAAGCAGTACTTC.

The table lists this clonotype with many counts. This sequence joins TRBV20-1 and TRBJ2-3; no definite D call. CDR3 length: 14 residues. V lost 4 bases and J lost 5, with 16 bases in between. Per germline, CDR1 DFQATT and CDR2 SNEGSKA (reference sequence). The CDR3 sequence: CSATTHNTQDTQYF. CDR3 sequence (DNA): TGCAGTGCTACGACCCATAACACCCAAGATACGCAGTATTTT.

The rearrangement links TRBV18 to TRBJ2-3; 12 positions agree with TRBD2. J lost 4 bases, V lost 6 bases, and 5 bases had no gene match. Germline V gives CDR1 KGHSH, CDR2 LQKENI. CDR3 length: 15 residues. For the CDR3, the DNA is TGTGCCAGCTCCGACACTAGCGGGGGGCCAGATACGCAGTATTTT. Its protein product is CASSDTSGGPDTQYF.

This clonotype was observed many times. The V call is TRBV6-2 or TRBV6-3, the J call TRBJ2-1; D not resolved. Trimming stripped 6 bases from V and 10 bases from J, with 10 bases between. This CDR3 contains 11 residues. Germline values: CDR1 MNHEY, CDR2 SVGEGT. In DNA form, the CDR3 reads TGTGCCAGCAGAATAGGTGTGGAGCAGTTCTTC. Translating it yields CASRIGVEQFF.

The chain carries TRBV18 and TRBJ2-7, with 7 bases identical to TRBD1. CDR3 length equals 13 residues. Unmatched junction bases numbered 2, after V lost 0 bases and J lost 6 bases. Germline V CDR1 and CDR2: KGHSH, LQKENI. The CDR3 DNA is TGTGCCAGCTCACCACCGACAGGGATCGAGCAGTACTTC. Translating gives CASSPPTGIEQYF.

This clonotype occurred a few times. The genes are TRBV3-1 and TRBJ2-5; no clear D. V lost 6 bases, J lost 4 bases, and 6 bases lay in between. Per the germline V gene, CDR1 is LGHDT and CDR2 is YNNKEL (reference sequence). The CDR3 length is 11 residues. DNA for the CDR3: TGTGCCAGCAGGGGTCCAGAGACCCAGTACTTC. Protein product: CASRGPETQYF.

Many counts were recorded for this clonotype. V usage is TRBV6-6 and J usage is TRBJ1-5; the D gene is possibly TRBD1 (6 bases). CDR3 length equals 16 residues. Deletions cut 6 bases from V and 3 bases from J, with 18 bases between. In germline, CDR1 is MNHNY, CDR2 SVGAGI (reference sequence). This CDR3 is CASSTLRGQSNQPQHF. The CDR3 DNA is TGTGCCAGCAGCACCCTCAGAGGACAGTCCAATCAGCCCCAGCATTTT.

Of note for this clonotype: The CDR3 does not close with the conserved phenylalanine or tryptophan, likely indicating a read error. The chain links TRBV11-1 to TRBJ2-7, with 7 bases fitting TRBD1. This CDR3 is built from 17 residues. Germline V CDR1 and CDR2: SGHAT, FQDESV (reference sequence). The trim removed 1 base at V and 7 bases at J, leaving 16 bases unmatched. The CDR3 region is CASSLGQTGPLGEEQYL. In nucleotides, the CDR3 is TGTGCCAGCAGCTTAGGGCAGACAGGGCCCCTCGGAGAAGAGCAGTACCTC.

This clonotype was detected a few times. The chain couples TRBV2 to TRBJ2-3, with 9 nucleotides matching TRBD2. V gave up 7 bases and J gave up 3 bases; unmatched junction bases: 2. The CDR3 is made up of 13 amino acids. Germline lookup yields CDR1 SNHLY and CDR2 FYNNEI. In DNA, the CDR3 is TGTGCCAGCAAAAGCGGGGGGACAGATACGCAGTATTTT. The encoded protein is CASKSGGTDTQYF.